Shown below are 16 T cell receptor beta chains from a single sample sequenced in a study of shared clonotypes between healthy human individuals. Only in-frame clones appear in the TCRdb table, and some are missing; sequencing was by immunoSEQ multiplex PCR. The sample contains 2 million to 2.5 million clones, approximately 93% of which appear only once. The sample taken for sequencing was naive CD4+ T cells from PBMCs. Subset in this sample: CD45RA+ positively selected. These receptors were obtained from a man younger than 35 in good health. Some clones in this sample may be carry-over from other donors' samples.

This chain connects TRBV5-1 to TRBJ2-5; 9 nucleotides agree with TRBD1. Per the germline V gene, CDR1 is SGHRS and CDR2 is YFSETQ. The CDR3 runs 15 residues. V lost 3 bases, J lost 5 bases, and 8 bases stayed unmatched. CDR3: CASSSLTGGQETQYF. The DNA for the CDR3 is TGCGCCAGCAGCTCTTTGACAGGGGGGCAGGAGACCCAGTACTTC.

The rearrangement uses TRBV11-2 and TRBJ2-2; TRBD1 or TRBD2 may be the D gene (5 bases each). Trimming stripped 4 bases from V and 0 bases from J, with 9 bases between. The length of the CDR3 is 15 residues. Germline V lookup: CDR1 SGHAT, CDR2 FQNNGV. The CDR3, as DNA: TGTGCCAGCAGCTATGGGGGTACGAACACCGGGGAGCTGTTTTTT. It is translated as CASSYGGTNTGELFF.

In its sample, this clone was seen once. V and J are TRBV9 and TRBJ2-3, with TRBD2 matching 7 bases. CDR3 size: 17 residues. V shed 0 bases, J shed 3 bases, and the junction held 10 bases outside the gene matches. In germline, CDR1 is SGDLS, CDR2 YYNGEE. DNA for the CDR3: TGTGCCAGCAGCGTAGTAGGAAGCGGGACTATGACAGATACGCAGTATTTT. Its translation is CASSVVGSGTMTDTQYF.

The CDR3 is CASSLVADTEAFF. DNA for the CDR3: TGTGCCAGCAGCTTAGTTGCAGACACTGAAGCTTTCTTT. The genes are TRBV7-8 and TRBJ1-1; D gene uncertain. Deletions cut 1 base from V and 3 bases from J, with 6 bases between. From germline, CDR1 is SGHVS and CDR2 FQNEAQ. There are 13 residues in the CDR3. Filled out from reference TRBV7-8 and TRBJ1-1, the complete variable domain reads GAGVSQSPRYKVAKRGQDVALRCDPISGHVSLFWYQQALGQGPEFLTYFQNEAQLDKSGLPSDRFFAERPEGSVSTLKIQRTQQEDSAVYLCASSLVADTEAFFGQGTRLTVV.

The gene calls are TRBV9 and TRBJ2-2, with D perhaps matching TRBD1 (5 bases). Germline values: CDR1 SGDLS, CDR2 YYNGEE. This CDR3 region has 14 residues. V lost 3 bases, J lost 1 base, and 7 bases lay in between. In nucleotides, the CDR3 is TGTGCCAGCAGCGGGACATTGAACACCGGGGAGCTGTTTTTT. It encodes CASSGTLNTGELFF.

V and J are TRBV5-1 and TRBJ1-1, with D perhaps matching TRBD1 (6 bases). Germline values: CDR1 SGHRS, CDR2 YFSETQ. V lost 0 bases, J lost 3 bases, and 12 bases lay in between. This CDR3 is built from 15 residues. CDR3 sequence (DNA): TGCGCCAGCAGCTTGGAGGGCAGGGGAGACACTGAAGCTTTCTTT. This codes for CASSLEGRGDTEAFF.

J is TRBJ2-1 and V is TRBV11-1; D is unresolved. V was shortened by 3 bases and J by 0 bases, with 9 bases between the two germline ends. The CDR3 extends over 15 amino acids. The germline gives CDR1 SGHAT, CDR2 FQDESV (reference sequence). The CDR3 DNA sequence: TGTGCCAGCAGCTTTACAGAGAGCTCCTACAATGAGCAGTTCTTC. Translated, it gives CASSFTESSYNEQFF.

CDR3 amino acids: CASSRDFTDTQYF. The CDR3 region has the DNA TGCGCCAGCAGCCGGGACTTCACAGATACGCAGTATTTT. The chain combines TRBV5-1 with TRBJ2-3, with a weak D call TRBD2 (6 bases). The germline CDR1 and CDR2 sequences are SGHRS and YFSETQ. CDR3 length: 13 amino acids. Trimming cost V 4 bases and J 2 bases, with 8 bases left between them.

With respect to this clone: Compared with germline, one end of the junction differs, possibly owing to a read error. The rearrangement links TRBV7-2 to TRBJ2-1; 11 bases map to TRBD2. This CDR3 has 18 residues. Per germline, CDR1 SGHTA and CDR2 FQGNSA. Written as DNA, the CDR3 is TGTGCCAGCAGCTTAGGCGCGGTGTTAGCGGGAGGGTACAGTGAGCAGTTCTTC. Protein product: CASSLGAVLAGGYSEQFF. The full variable domain, its missing parts supplied by reference TRBV7-2 and TRBJ2-1, is GAGVSQSPSNKVTEKGKDVELRCDPISGHTALYWYRQSLGQGLEFLIYFQGNSAPDKSGLPSDRFSAERTGGSVSTLTIQRTQQEDSAVYLCASSLGAVLAGGYSEQFFGPGTRLTVL.

On this clone itself: At the DNA level, this CDR3 is encoded by other sequences in the same sample as well. This rearrangement joins TRBV4-2 to TRBJ2-7, with 9 bases identical to TRBD1. The CDR3 totals 14 residues. Germline CDR1 and CDR2: LGHNA and YNFKEQ. V was pared by 4 bases and J by 2 bases, with 3 bases of the junction left unmatched. CDR3 in DNA: TGTGCCAGCAGCCGTGGGACAGGGACCTACGAGCAGTACTTC. Translated, it gives CASSRGTGTYEQYF.

The chain couples TRBV11-2 to TRBJ1-2; possible D gene TRBD1, 6 bases. Looked up from germline, CDR1 is SGHAT and CDR2 is FQNNGV. The CDR3 has 13 residues. V lost 5 bases and J lost 9, with 16 bases in between. CDR3 sequence (DNA): TGTGCCAGCAGCATGGACAGACGGATGCGCTACACCTTC. Protein product: CASSMDRRMRYTF.

The chain carries TRBV6-1 and TRBJ1-5; TRBD1 is a possible D gene (6 bases). The CDR3 runs 16 residues. Germline CDR1 is MNHNS and CDR2 is SASEGT. Trimming took off 1 base at V and 3 bases at J, with 13 bases between the two ends. The CDR3 nucleotides read TGTGCCAGCAGTGAAGTTTATTGGGGGCACAATCAGCCCCAGCATTTT. The encoded protein is CASSEVYWGHNQPQHF.

This chain links TRBV19 with TRBJ2-7, with TRBD1 matching 8 bases. Germline V gives CDR1 LNHDA, CDR2 SQIVND (reference sequence). This CDR3 spans 14 amino acids. The trim removed 6 bases at V and 6 bases at J, leaving 10 bases unmatched. The CDR3 coding sequence is TGTGCCAGTAGCAGCCCACAGGGGGTGAGCGAGCAGTACTTC. It translates to CASSSPQGVSEQYF.

The V gene is TRBV29-1, the J gene TRBJ2-5; D gene uncertain. Deletions cut 0 bases from V and 3 bases from J, with 17 bases between. The CDR3 extends over 16 amino acids. CDR1 is SQVTM, CDR2 ANQGSEA, per germline. CDR3 sequence: CSVEEGMGSAKETQYF. The CDR3 nucleotides are TGCAGCGTTGAAGAGGGGATGGGCAGCGCCAAAGAGACCCAGTACTTC.

V gene TRBV2 combines with J gene TRBJ2-1, with D unclear. Germline loops: CDR1 SNHLY, CDR2 FYNNEI. The V gene lost 6 bases and the J gene lost 9 bases, with 18 bases spanning the gap. The CDR3 has 14 amino acids. The CDR3 is CASSTAVSGIEQFF. The DNA of the CDR3 is TGTGCCAGCAGCACCGCTGTTTCGGGCATTGAGCAGTTCTTC.

The gene calls are TRBV28 and TRBJ2-1; no reliable D call. Germline V gene sequence: CDR1 MDHEN, CDR2 SYDVKM. The CDR3 spans 13 residues. Trimming took 6 bases from V and 7 from J, leaving 13 bases between them. The CDR3 loop reads CASSPTLQNEQFF. CDR3 DNA sequence: TGTGCCAGCAGCCCTACTCTTCAGAATGAGCAGTTCTTC.